The 4 T cell receptor beta chains reported below all come from one sample, sequenced in a study of Graves' ophthalmopathy and Graves' hyperthyroidism. Researchers took RNA transcripts and amplified TCR beta CDR3 regions from them. A first-round RT-PCR used HTBI primers, followed by a second-round multiplex PCR. MiXCR was run by TCRdb on the multiplex PCR reads, yielding one entry per CDR3 protein. The sample lists hundreds of thousands of distinct CDR3 sequences, 22% occurring once. Sequences were obtained from peripheral blood. These receptor sequences come from a woman aged 18-30 years with stable Graves' hyperthyroidism. Some clones in this sample may be carry-over from other donors' samples.

Details on this clonotype: This CDR3 is missing its conserved last phenylalanine or tryptophan, likely due to a read error. The DNA is omitted, as the CDR3 cannot be located on it reliably, and the CDR3 follows TCRdb's listing. This sequence joins TRBV28 and TRBJ1-1. Ends included, the CDR3 has 13 residues. The germline V gene encodes CDR1 MDHEN and CDR2 SYDVKM. CDR3: CASSFTQNTEACL.

Many counts were recorded for this clonotype. This CDR3 is CASKGTGITYEQYF. CDR3 nucleotide sequence: TGTGCCAGCAAGGGGACAGGGATTACCTACGAGCAGTACTTC. The gene calls are TRBV28 and TRBJ2-7; 9 positions agree with TRBD1. The germline V gene encodes CDR1 MDHEN and CDR2 SYDVKM. CDR3 length: 14 amino acids. V lost 7 bases, J lost 2 bases, and 6 bases stayed unmatched.

This chain connects TRBV7-8 to TRBJ1-1; D is unclear. CDR3 size: 14 residues. Per germline, CDR1 SGHVS and CDR2 FQNEAQ. The V end lost 4 bases, the J end lost 2 bases, and 11 bases lay between the germline ends. CDR3 region: CASSSGNSNTEAFF. The CDR3 DNA reads TGTGCCAGCAGCTCCGGTAACAGTAACACTGAAGCTTTCTTT. The full variable domain, in which reference TRBV7-8 and TRBJ1-1 provide the parts outside the CDR3, is GAGVSQSPRYKVAKRGQDVALRCDPISGHVSLFWYQQALGQGPEFLTYFQNEAQLDKSGLPSDRFFAERPEGSVSTLKIQRTQQEDSAVYLCASSSGNSNTEAFFGQGTRLTVV.

The rearrangement links TRBV20-1 to TRBJ2-2, with 10 positions matching TRBD2. In germline, CDR1 is DFQATT, CDR2 SNEGSKA (reference sequence). The CDR3 length is 15 residues. The trim removed 3 bases at V and 5 bases at J, leaving 6 bases unmatched. DNA for the CDR3: TGCAGTGCTAGTCCTAGCGGGAGAGGGACCGGGGAGCTGTTTTTT. Its protein is CSASPSGRGTGELFF.